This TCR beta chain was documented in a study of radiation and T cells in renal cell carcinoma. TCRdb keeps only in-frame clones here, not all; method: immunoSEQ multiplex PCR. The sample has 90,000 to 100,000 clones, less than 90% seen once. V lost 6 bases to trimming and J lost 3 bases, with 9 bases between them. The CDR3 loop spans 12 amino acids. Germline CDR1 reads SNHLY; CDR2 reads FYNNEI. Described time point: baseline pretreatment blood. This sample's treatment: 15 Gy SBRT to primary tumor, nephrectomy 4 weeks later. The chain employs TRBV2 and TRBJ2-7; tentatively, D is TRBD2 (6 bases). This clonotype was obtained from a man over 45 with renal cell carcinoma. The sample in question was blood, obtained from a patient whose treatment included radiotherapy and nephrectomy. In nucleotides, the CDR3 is TGTGCCAGCAGAATGGAGGGCTACGAGCAGTACTTC. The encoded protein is CASRMEGYEQYF.